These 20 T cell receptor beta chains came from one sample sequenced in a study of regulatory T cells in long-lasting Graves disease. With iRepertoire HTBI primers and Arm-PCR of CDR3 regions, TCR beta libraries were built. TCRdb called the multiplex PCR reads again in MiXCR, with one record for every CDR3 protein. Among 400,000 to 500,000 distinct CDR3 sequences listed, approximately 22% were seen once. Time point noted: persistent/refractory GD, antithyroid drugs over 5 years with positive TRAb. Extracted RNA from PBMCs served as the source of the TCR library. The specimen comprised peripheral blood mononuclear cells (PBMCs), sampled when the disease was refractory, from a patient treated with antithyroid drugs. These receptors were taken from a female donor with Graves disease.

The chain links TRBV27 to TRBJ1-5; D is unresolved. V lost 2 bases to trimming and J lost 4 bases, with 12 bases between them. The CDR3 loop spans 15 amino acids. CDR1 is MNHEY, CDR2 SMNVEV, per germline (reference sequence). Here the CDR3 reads CASSLNSGGNQPQHF. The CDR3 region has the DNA TGTGCCAGCAGTTTAAACTCAGGTGGGAATCAGCCCCAGCATTTT.

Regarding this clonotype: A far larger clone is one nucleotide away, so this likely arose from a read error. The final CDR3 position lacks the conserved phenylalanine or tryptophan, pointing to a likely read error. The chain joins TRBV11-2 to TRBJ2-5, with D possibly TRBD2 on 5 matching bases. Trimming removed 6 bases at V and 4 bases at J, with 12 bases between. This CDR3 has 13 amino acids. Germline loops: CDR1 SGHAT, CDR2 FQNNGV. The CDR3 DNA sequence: TGTGCCAGCAGTCGGGAACGGGCAGAGACCCAGTACCTC. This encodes CASSRERAETQYL.

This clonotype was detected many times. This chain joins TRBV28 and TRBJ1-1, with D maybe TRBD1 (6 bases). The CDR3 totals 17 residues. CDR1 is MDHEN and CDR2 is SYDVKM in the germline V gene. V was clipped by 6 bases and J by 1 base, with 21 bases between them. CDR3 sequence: CASRGALGGTGNTEAFF. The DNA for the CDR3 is TGTGCCAGCAGGGGGGCCTTGGGGGGGACCGGGAACACTGAAGCTTTCTTT.

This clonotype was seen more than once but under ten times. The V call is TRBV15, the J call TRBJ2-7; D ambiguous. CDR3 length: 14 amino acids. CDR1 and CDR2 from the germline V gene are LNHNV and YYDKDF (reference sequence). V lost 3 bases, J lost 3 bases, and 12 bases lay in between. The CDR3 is CATSREPNLYEQYF. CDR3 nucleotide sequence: TGTGCCACCAGCAGGGAGCCGAACCTCTACGAGCAGTACTTC.

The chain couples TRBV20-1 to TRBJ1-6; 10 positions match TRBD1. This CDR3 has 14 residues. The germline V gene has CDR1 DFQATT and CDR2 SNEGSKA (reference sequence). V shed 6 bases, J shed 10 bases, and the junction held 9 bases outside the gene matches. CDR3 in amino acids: CSAGGQGFESPLHF. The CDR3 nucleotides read TGCAGTGCCGGGGGACAGGGGTTTGAGTCACCCCTCCACTTT.

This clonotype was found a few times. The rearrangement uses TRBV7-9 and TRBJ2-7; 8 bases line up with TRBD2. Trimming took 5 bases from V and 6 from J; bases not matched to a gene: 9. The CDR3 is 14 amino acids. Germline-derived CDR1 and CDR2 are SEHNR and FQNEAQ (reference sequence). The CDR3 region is CASSLSGSLSEQYF. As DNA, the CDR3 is TGTGCCAGCAGCCTGAGCGGGAGTCTTTCCGAGCAGTACTTC. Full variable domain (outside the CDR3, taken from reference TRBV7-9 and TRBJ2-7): DTGVSQNPRHKITKRGQNVTFRCDPISEHNRLYWYRQTLGQGPEFLTYFQNEAQLEKSRLLSDRFSAERPKGSFSTLEIQRTEQGDSAMYLCASSLSGSLSEQYFGPGTRLTVT.

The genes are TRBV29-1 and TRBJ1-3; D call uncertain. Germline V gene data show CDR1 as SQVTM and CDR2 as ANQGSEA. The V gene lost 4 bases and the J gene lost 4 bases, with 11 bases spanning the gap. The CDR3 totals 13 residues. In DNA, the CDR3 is TGCAGCGTTGGAGGGAGGCAAGGAAACACCATATATTTT. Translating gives CSVGGRQGNTIYF.

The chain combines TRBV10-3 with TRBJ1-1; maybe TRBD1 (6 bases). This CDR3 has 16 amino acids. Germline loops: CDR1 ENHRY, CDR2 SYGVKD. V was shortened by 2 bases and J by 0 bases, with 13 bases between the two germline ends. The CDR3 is CAISETTGTLNTEAFF. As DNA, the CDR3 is TGTGCCATCAGTGAGACGACCGGGACACTGAACACTGAAGCTTTCTTT.

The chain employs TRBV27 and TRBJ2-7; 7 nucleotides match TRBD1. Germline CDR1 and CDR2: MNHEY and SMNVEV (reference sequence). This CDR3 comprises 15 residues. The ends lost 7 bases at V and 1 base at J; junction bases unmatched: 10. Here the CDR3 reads CASKHDRENSYEQYF. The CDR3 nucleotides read TGTGCCAGCAAACACGACAGGGAAAATTCCTACGAGCAGTACTTC.

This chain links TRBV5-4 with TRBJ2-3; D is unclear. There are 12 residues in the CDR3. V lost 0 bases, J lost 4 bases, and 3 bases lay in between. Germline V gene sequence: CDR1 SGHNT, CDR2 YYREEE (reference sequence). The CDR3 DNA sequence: TGTGCCAGCAGCTTGGAGGCAGATACGCAGTATTTT. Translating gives CASSLEADTQYF.

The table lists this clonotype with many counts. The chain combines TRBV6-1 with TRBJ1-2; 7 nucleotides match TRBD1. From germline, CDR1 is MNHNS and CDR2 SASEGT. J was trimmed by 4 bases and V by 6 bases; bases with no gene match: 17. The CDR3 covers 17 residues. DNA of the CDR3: TGTGCCAGCAGACCGCGGGACAGTTACTTTTGGGGCTATGGCTACACCTTC. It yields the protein CASRPRDSYFWGYGYTF.

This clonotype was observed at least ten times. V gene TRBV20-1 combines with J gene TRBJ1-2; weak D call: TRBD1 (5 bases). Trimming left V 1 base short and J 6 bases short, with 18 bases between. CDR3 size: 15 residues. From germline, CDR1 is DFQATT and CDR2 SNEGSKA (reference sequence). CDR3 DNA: TGCAGTGCTAGAGGATGGGACGGCACATGGGATGGCTACACCTTC. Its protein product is CSARGWDGTWDGYTF.

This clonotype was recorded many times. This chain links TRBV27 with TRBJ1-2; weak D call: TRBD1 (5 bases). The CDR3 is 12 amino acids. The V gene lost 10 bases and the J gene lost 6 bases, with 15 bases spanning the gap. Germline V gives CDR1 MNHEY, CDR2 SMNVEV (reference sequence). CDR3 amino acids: CAIRDWDDGYTF. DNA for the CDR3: TGTGCCATCAGGGACTGGGACGATGGCTACACCTTC.

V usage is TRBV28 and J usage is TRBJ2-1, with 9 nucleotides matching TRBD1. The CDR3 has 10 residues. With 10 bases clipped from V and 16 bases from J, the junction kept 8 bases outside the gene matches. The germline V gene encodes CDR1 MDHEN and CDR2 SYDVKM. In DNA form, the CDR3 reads TGTGCCACCCACCGGGACAGGGATTTCTTC. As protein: CATHRDRDFF.

The chain's CDR3 is CASSPGLAQETQYF. For the CDR3, the DNA is TGTGCCAGCTCACCCGGCCTAGCCCAGGAGACCCAGTACTTC. The chain links TRBV18 to TRBJ2-5; possible D gene TRBD2, 5 bases. The CDR3 extends over 14 amino acids. Trimming pared 3 bases from V and 5 bases from J, leaving 13 bases between. From germline, CDR1 is KGHSH and CDR2 LQKENI.

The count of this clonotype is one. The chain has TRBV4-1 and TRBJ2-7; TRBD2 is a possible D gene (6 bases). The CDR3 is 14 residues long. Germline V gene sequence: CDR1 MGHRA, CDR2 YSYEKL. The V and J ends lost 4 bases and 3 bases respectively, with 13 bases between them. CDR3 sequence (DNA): TGCGCCAGCAGCCCCACGGAGGGGAACTACGAGCAGTACTTC. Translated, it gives CASSPTEGNYEQYF.

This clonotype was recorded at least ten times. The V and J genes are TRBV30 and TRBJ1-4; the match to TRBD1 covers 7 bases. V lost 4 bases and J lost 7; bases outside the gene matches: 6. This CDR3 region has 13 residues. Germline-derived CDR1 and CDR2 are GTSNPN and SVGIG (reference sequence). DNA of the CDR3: TGTGCCTGGACCACAGGGGCGGGTGAAAAACTGTTTTTT. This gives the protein CAWTTGAGEKLFF.

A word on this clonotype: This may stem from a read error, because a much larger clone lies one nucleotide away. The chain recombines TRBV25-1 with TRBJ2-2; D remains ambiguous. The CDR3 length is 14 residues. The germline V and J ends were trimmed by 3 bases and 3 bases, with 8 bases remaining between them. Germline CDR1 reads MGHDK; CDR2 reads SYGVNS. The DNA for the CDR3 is TGTGCCAGCAGTGAGGCTTTTGACACCGGGGAGCTGTTTTTT. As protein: CASSEAFDTGELFF.

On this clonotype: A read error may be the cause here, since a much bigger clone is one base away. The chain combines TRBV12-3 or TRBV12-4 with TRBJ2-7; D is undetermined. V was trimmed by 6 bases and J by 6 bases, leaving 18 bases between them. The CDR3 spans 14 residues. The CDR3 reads CASRRPGEPLEQYF. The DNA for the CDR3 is TGTGCCAGCAGACGACCTGGGGAACCTCTCGAGCAGTACTTC.

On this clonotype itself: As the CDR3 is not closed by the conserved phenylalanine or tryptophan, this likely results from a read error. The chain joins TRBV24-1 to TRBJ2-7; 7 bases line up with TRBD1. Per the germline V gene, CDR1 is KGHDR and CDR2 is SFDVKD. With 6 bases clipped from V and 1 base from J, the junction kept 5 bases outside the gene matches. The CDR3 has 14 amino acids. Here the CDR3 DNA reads TGTGCCACCAGTTCCGGGACAGCTTCCTACGAGCAGTACCTC. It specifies CATSSGTASYEQYL.